This T cell receptor beta chain originates from a study of cytomegalovirus exposure and HLA in healthy donors. The germline CDR1 and CDR2 sequences are SGHAT and FQNNGV. CDR3 length equals 15 residues. With 6 bases removed from V and 3 bases from J, the gap between germline ends came to 18 bases. Concerning this clone: Its antigen is undetermined.

Nominal health characterized the donors when sampled, though unrecorded immune exposures were likely. Study results and caveats: 87-base-pair reads could not separate some V segments, including TRBV6-2 and TRBV6-3. Across donors, presence/absence analyses took sequencing depth to be roughly uniform.

This PCR relied on a set of 60 Vbeta primers and 13 Jbeta primers. Sequencing used immunoSEQ multiplex PCR; TCRdb keeps in-frame clones, though not all of them. This table has more than 95,000 clones, about 80% appearing once. The clonotype comes from a man in his sixties in good health and CMV-seropositive. Sequencing used PBMCs. The rearrangement uses TRBV11-2 and TRBJ2-7; D possibly corresponds to TRBD2 (6 bases). Here the CDR3 DNA reads TGTGCCAGCAGAACCCTGCGGGGCGAAAACTACGAGCAGTACTTC. Its translation: CASRTLRGENYEQYF.